This T cell receptor (beta chain) comes out of a study of T-cell memory formation after mild COVID-19. Across the study: TCR clusters largely stayed donor specific. Overall study findings and caveats: Clones that contracted from day 15 to 85 were balanced CD4/CD8, while later expanders leaned CD4+.

This clonotype was found a few times. Its antigen is unknown. TCRdb called the 5' RACE reads again in MiXCR, with one record for every CDR3 protein. The sample lists roughly 370,000 distinct CDR3 sequences, 16% seen once, with about 22% in the top ten. CDR3 length: 13 amino acids. The junction had 2 bases not matched to a gene; V was cut back by 6 bases and J by 3 bases. V is TRBV12-3 or TRBV12-4 and J is TRBJ1-2; 9 positions match TRBD1. The clonotype was recovered from a man aged 18 to 29 who had mild COVID-19 (a few samples of this study predate the infection). Cell type and time point are not known. The sequenced sample was PBMCs or a T cell subset sorted from them (not recorded which). Written as DNA, the CDR3 is TGTGCCAGCAGCCACAGGGGGCACTATGGCTACACCTTC. Its protein is CASSHRGHYGYTF.